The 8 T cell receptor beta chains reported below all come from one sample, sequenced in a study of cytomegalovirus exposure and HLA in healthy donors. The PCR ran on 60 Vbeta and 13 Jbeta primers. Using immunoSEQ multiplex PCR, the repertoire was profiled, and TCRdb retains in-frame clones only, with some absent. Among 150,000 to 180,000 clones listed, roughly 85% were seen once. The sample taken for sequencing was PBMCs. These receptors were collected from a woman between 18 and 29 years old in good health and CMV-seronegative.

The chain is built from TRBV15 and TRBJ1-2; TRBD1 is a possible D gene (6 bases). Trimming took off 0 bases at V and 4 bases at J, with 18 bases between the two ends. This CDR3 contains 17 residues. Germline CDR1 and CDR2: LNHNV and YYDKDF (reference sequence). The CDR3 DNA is TGTGCCACCAGCAGAGATCGCACAGGGAGGGTCAGCTATGGCTACACCTTC. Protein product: CATSRDRTGRVSYGYTF.

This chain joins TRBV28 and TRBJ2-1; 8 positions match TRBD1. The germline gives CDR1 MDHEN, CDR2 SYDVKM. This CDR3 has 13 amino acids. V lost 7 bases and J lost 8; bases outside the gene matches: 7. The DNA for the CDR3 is TGTGCCAGCACCCTTAAGACAGGGGATGAGCAGTTCTTC. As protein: CASTLKTGDEQFF.

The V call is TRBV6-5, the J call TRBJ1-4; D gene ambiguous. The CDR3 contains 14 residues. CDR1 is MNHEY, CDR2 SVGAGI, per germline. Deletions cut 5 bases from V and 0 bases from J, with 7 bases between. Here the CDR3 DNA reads TGTGCCAGCAGTGAGGTCCCAACTAATGAAAAACTGTTTTTT. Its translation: CASSEVPTNEKLFF.

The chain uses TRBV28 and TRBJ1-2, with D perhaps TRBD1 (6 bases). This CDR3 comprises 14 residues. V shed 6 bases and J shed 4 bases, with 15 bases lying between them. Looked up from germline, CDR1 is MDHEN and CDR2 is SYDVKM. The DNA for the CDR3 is TGTGCCAGCAGCCAAACGGGACACTTCTATGGCTACACCTTC. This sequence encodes CASSQTGHFYGYTF.

The DNA for the CDR3 is TGTGCCAGTAATCTTCGGAGCTCCTACAATGAGCAGTTCTTC. This codes for CASNLRSSYNEQFF. The V gene is TRBV19, the J gene TRBJ2-1; D gene unclear. The V gene lost 7 bases and the J gene lost 0 bases, with 10 bases spanning the gap. The CDR3 contains 14 residues. The germline V gene has CDR1 LNHDA and CDR2 SQIVND (reference sequence).

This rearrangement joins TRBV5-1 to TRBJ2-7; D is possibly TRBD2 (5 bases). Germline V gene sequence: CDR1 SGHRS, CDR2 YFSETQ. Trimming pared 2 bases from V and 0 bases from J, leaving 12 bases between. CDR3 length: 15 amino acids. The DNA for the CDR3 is TGCGCCAGCAGCTTTAGAGGGTCCCGCTCCTACGAGCAGTACTTC. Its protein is CASSFRGSRSYEQYF.

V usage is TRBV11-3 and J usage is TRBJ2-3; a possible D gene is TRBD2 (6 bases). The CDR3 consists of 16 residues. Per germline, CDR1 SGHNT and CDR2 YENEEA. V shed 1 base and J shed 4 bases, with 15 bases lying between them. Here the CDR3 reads CASSLAPGTQADTQYF. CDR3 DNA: TGTGCCAGCAGCTTAGCCCCCGGGACTCAAGCAGATACGCAGTATTTT.

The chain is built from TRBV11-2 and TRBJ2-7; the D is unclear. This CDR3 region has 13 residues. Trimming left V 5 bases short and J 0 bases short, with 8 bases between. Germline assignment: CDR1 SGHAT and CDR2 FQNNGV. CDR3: CASSNTISYEQYF. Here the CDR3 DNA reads TGTGCCAGCAGCAACACGATCTCCTACGAGCAGTACTTC.